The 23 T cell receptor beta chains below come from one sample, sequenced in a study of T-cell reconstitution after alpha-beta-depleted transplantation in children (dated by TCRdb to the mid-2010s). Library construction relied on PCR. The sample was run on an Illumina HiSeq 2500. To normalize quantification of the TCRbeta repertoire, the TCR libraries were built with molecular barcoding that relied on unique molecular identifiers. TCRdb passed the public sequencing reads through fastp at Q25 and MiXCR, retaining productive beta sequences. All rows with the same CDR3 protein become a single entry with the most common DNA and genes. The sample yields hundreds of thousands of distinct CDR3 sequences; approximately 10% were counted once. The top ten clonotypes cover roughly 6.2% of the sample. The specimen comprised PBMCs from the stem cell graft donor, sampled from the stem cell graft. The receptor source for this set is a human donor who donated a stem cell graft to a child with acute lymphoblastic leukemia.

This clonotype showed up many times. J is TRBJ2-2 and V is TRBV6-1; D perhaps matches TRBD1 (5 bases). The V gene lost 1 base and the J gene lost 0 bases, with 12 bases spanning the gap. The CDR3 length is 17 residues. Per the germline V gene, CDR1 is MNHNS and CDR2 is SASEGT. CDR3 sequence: CASSEDVGAANTGELFF. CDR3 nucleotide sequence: TGTGCCAGCAGTGAAGATGTAGGGGCCGCGAACACCGGGGAGCTGTTTTTT.

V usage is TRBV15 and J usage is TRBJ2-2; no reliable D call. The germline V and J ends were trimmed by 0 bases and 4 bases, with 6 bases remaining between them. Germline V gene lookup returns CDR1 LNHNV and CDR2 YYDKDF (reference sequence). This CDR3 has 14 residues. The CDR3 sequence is CATSRDTATGELFF. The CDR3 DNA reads TGTGCCACCAGCAGAGATACGGCCACCGGGGAGCTGTTTTTT.

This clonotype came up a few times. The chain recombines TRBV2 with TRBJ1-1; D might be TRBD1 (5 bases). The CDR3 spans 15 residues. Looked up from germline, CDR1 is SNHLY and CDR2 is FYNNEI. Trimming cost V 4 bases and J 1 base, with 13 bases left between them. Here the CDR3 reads CASSGGRGSNTEAFF. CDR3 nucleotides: TGTGCCAGCAGTGGGGGACGGGGTTCGAACACTGAAGCTTTCTTT.

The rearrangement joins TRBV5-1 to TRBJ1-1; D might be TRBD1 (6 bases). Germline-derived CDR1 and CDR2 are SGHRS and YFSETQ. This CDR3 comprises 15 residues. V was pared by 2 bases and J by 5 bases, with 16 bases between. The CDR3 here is CASSFNRGAGTEAFF. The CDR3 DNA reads TGCGCCAGCAGCTTCAATCGGGGGGCTGGAACTGAAGCTTTCTTT.

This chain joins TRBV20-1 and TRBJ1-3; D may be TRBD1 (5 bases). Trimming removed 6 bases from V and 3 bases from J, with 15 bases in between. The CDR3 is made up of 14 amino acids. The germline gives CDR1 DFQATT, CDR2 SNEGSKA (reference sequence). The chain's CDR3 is CSADLAGVGNTIYF. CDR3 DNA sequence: TGCAGTGCAGACCTAGCGGGGGTTGGAAACACCATATATTTT.

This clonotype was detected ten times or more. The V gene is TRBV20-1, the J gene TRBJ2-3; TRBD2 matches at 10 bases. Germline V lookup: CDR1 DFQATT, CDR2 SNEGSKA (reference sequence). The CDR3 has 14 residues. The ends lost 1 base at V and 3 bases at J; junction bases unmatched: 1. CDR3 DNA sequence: TGCAGTGCTAGAGGGACTAGCGGTACAGATACGCAGTATTTT. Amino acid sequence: CSARGTSGTDTQYF.

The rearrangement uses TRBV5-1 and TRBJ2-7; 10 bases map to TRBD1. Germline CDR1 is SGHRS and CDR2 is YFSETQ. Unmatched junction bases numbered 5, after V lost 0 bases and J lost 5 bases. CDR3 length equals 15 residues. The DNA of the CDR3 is TGCGCCAGCAGCTTGGCGGGACAGGGGTTCCACGAGCAGTACTTC. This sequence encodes CASSLAGQGFHEQYF. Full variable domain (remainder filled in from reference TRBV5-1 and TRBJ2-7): KAGVTQTPRYLIKTRGQQVTLSCSPISGHRSVSWYQQTPGQGLQFLFEYFSETQRNKGNFPGRFSGRQFSNSRSEMNVSTLELGDSALYLCASSLAGQGFHEQYFGPGTRLTVT.

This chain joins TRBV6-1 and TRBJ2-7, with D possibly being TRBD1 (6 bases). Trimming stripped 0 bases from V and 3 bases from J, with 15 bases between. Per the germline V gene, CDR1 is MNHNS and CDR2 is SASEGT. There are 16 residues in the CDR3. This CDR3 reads CASSEAMTGPSYEQYF. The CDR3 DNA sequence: TGTGCCAGCAGTGAAGCCATGACAGGACCAAGCTACGAGCAGTACTTC.

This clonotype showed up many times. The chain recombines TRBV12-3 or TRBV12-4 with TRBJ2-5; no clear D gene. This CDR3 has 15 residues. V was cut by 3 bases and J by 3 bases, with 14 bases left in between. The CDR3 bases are TGTGCCAGCAGTTTTATACGACGGCTAGAAGAGACCCAGTACTTC. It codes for CASSFIRRLEETQYF.

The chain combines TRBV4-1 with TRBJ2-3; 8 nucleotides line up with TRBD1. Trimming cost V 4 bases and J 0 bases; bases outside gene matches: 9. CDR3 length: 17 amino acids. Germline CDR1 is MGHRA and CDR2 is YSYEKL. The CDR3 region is CASSPSMTGASTDTQYF. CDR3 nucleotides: TGCGCCAGCAGCCCCAGTATGACAGGGGCAAGCACAGATACGCAGTATTTT.

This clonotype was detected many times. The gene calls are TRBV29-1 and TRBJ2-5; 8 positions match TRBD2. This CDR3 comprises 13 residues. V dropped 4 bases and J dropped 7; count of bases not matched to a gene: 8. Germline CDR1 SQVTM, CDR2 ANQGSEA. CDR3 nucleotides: TGCAGCGTTGTAGGCGGGGGGTCGGGGACCCAGTACTTC. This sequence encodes CSVVGGGSGTQYF.

CDR3 amino acids: CASSPRQGGSYEQYF. The CDR3 DNA is TGTGCCAGCAGCCCTAGACAGGGTGGTTCCTACGAGCAGTACTTC. J is TRBJ2-7 and V is TRBV7-2; 7 bases line up with TRBD1. This CDR3 comprises 15 residues. With V trimmed by 5 bases and J by 1 base, 8 bases remained unmatched. CDR1 is SGHTA, CDR2 FQGNSA, per germline. Filled out from reference TRBV7-2 and TRBJ2-7, the complete variable domain reads GAGVSQSPSNKVTEKGKDVELRCDPISGHTALYWYRQSLGQGLEFLIYFQGNSAPDKSGLPSDRFSAERTGGSVSTLTIQRTQQEDSAVYLCASSPRQGGSYEQYFGPGTRLTVT.

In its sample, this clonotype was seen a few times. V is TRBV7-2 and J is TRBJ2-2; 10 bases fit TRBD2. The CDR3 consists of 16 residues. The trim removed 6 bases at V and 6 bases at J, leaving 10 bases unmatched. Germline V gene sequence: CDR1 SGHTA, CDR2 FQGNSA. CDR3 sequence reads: CASSPAGGPIPGELFF. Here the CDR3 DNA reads TGTGCCAGCAGTCCAGCGGGGGGGCCGATTCCCGGGGAGCTGTTTTTT.

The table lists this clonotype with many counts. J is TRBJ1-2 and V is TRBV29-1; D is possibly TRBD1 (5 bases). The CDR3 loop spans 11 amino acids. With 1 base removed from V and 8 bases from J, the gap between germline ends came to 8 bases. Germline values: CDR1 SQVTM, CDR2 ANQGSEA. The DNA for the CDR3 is TGCAGCGTTGAAGGGGGCGGAGGCTACACCTTC. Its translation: CSVEGGGGYTF.

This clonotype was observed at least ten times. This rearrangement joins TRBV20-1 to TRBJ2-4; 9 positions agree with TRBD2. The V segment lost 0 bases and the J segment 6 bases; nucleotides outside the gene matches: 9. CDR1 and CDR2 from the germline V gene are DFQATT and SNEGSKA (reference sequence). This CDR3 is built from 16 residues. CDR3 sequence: CSARDRIAGVGNIQYF. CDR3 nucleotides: TGCAGTGCTAGAGATCGCATAGCGGGGGTTGGAAACATTCAGTACTTC.

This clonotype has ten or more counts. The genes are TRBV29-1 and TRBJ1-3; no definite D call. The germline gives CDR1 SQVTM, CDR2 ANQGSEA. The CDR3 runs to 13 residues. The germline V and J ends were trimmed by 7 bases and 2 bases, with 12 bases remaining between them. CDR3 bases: TGCAGCGCCAGTCCCGGAGCTGGAAACACCATATATTTT. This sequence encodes CSASPGAGNTIYF.

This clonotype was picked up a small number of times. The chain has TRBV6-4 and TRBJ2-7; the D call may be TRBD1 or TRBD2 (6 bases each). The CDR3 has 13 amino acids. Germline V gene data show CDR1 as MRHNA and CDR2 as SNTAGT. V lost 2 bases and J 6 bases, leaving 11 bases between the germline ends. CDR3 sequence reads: CASSDGWGAEQYF. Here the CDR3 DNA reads TGTGCCAGCAGTGACGGTTGGGGGGCCGAGCAGTACTTC.

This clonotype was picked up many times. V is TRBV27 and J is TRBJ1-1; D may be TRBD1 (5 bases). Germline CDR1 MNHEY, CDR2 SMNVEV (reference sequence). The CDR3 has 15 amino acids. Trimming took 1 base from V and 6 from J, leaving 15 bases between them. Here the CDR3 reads CASSLFGARVAEAFF. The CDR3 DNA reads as TGTGCCAGCAGTTTATTTGGCGCCAGGGTCGCTGAAGCTTTCTTT.

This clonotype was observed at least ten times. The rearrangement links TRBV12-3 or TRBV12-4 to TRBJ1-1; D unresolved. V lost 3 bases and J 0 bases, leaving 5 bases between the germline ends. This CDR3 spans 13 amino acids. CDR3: CASSLVVNTEAFF. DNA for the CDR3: TGTGCCAGCAGTTTGGTAGTGAACACTGAAGCTTTCTTT.

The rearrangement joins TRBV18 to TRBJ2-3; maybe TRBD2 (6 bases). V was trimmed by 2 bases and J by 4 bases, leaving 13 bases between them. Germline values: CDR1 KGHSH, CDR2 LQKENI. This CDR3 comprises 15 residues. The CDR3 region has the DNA TGTGCCAGCTCACCATTCGGCAGGGAGGCAGATACGCAGTATTTT. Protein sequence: CASSPFGREADTQYF.

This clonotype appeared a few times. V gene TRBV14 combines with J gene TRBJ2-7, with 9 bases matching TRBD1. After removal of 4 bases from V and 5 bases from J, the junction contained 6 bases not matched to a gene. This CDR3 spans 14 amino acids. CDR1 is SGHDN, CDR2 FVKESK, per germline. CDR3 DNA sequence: TGTGCCAGCAGCCCCCCGGGACAGGGCCACGAGCAGTACTTC. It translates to CASSPPGQGHEQYF.

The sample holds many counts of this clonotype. The CDR3 loop is CASSLAPSGELFF. The CDR3 nucleotides read TGTGCCAGCAGCTTAGCGCCTTCTGGGGAGCTGTTTTTT. The chain uses TRBV7-2 and TRBJ2-2; D remains unclear. V lost 0 bases to trimming and J lost 8 bases, with 7 bases between them. Per germline, CDR1 SGHTA and CDR2 FQGNSA. This CDR3 has 13 amino acids.

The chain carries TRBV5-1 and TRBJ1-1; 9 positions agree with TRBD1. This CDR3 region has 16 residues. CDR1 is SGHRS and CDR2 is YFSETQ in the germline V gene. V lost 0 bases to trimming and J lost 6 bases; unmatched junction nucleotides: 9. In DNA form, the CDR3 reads TGCGCCAGCAGCTTGGCAGATGGGGACAGGGCCCCTGAAGCTTTCTTT. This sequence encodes CASSLADGDRAPEAFF.